A single TCR beta chain is shown here with its context. The antigen remains undetermined. The trim removed 3 bases at V and 0 bases at J, leaving 6 bases unmatched. Germline V gene data show CDR1 as MNHEY and CDR2 as SMNVEV (reference sequence). The CDR3 has 17 residues. The PCR used 60 Vbeta and 13 Jbeta primers. Assay: immunoSEQ multiplex PCR; the TCRdb copy retains only in-frame clones and omits some. Of about 140,000 clones in the sample, around 75% were seen once. The sample is drawn from a study of cytomegalovirus exposure and HLA in healthy donors. Turning to the study itself: Early released data had roughly 81 million unique TCRs, all coming from HLA-typed donors.

General study findings and limits: Later on, analysis showed that most CMV-associated TCR beta chains appeared to be HLA-restricted. Reportedly, cytomegalovirus status was diagnosed with high sensitivity and specificity. In a later analysis, TCR beta V- and J-gene trimming was associated with a missense DCLRE1C variant.

The TCR sequence derives from a man aged 35-49 years in good health and CMV-seronegative. Sequencing was performed on PBMCs. The chain is built from TRBV27 and TRBJ2-2, with 8 bases fitting TRBD2. CDR3 region: CASSFGPGGPNTGELFF. The CDR3 DNA sequence: TGTGCCAGCAGTTTCGGGCCGGGGGGGCCGAACACCGGGGAGCTGTTTTTT.